This is a list of T cell receptor beta chains from one sample in a study of Graves' ophthalmopathy and Graves' hyperthyroidism. From the multiplex PCR reads, TCRdb called clonotypes with MiXCR, one entry per CDR3 protein. Among some 150,000 distinct CDR3 sequences listed, 30% to 45% were seen once. The sequencing input was peripheral blood. The receptors shown here come from a young man with Graves' ophthalmopathy. Both conserved end residues are part of each CDR3. D genes are given only for firm matches. A clone size is listed for some rows: how often the clone was seen (once, few, many), or a class if it is expanded.

CDR3 length	V gene	J gene	D gene	clone size	CDR3 DNA	CDR3 protein
16	TRBV4-3	TRBJ2-7	-	many	TGCGCCAGCAGCCCACAGGGATCCACCCGGACGGTTGAGCAGTACTTC	CASSPQGSTRTVEQYF
15	TRBV28	TRBJ1-1	-	many	TGTGCCAGCAGTTTCGGGACATTCTCGAACACTGAAGCTTTCTTT	CASSFGTFSNTEAFF
16	TRBV20-1	TRBJ2-7	TRBD2	many	TGCAGTGCTAGAGAGCGGGTAGCGGGACCCTTCTACGAGCAGTACTTC	CSARERVAGPFYEQYF
14	TRBV7-2	TRBJ2-5	TRBD1	-	TGTGCCAGCAGCCCCAGGGGGCGAGGAGAGACCCAGTACTTC	CASSPRGRGETQYF
15	TRBV6-1	TRBJ2-7	-	-	TGTGCCAGCACCAAGGGGGGAGTGGGGTCCTACGAGCAGTACTTC	CASTKGGVGSYEQYF
15	TRBV5-1	TRBJ1-1	-	many	TGCGCCAGCAGCTTGTCAGGAGGTGTGAACACTGAAGCTTTCTTT	CASSLSGGVNTEAFF
12	TRBV20-1	TRBJ2-5	-	many	TGCAGTGCTAATACTGGCGCAGAGACCCAGTACTTC	CSANTGAETQYF
14	TRBV6-1	TRBJ1-2	TRBD1	few	TGTGCCAGCAGTGAACAAGGGGGCGGGTATGGCTACACCTTC	CASSEQGGGYGYTF
13	TRBV12-3/TRBV12-4	TRBJ1-2	-	-	TGTGCCAGCAGTTTCCCCCAGTTCTATGGCTACACCTTC	CASSFPQFYGYTF
14	TRBV6-2/TRBV6-3	TRBJ1-2	-	many	TGTGCCAGCAGTCCAAGCGGACAGTCTGGGGGCTACACCTTC	CASSPSGQSGGYTF
15	TRBV11-3	TRBJ2-5	TRBD1	-	TGTGCCAGCAGCGCTGGACAGGGGCTAAGGGAGACCCAGTACTTC	CASSAGQGLRETQYF
12	TRBV20-1	TRBJ1-1	-	many	TGCAGTGCTAGGGCCCCCGACACTGAAGCTTTCTTT	CSARAPDTEAFF
14	TRBV27	TRBJ1-2	TRBD1	many	TGTGCCAGCAGTATGACAGGGGCGAACTATGGCTACACCTTC	CASSMTGANYGYTF
18	TRBV12-5	TRBJ1-5	-	-	TGTGCTAGTGGTCCCCCCCGAGGTAGGCAGGATAGCAATCAGCCCCAGCATTTT	CASGPPRGRQDSNQPQHF
14	TRBV12-3/TRBV12-4	TRBJ2-4	-	many	TGTGCCAGCAGTCCGACAGAAGCCAAAAACATTCAGTACTTC	CASSPTEAKNIQYF
15	TRBV28	TRBJ2-5	TRBD1	-	TGTGCCAGCAGCCAAAGGGTCAGGGGGCAAGAGACCCAGTACTTC	CASSQRVRGQETQYF
13	TRBV30	TRBJ1-1	-	many	TGTGCCTGGAGTACCGGGAGCTACACTGAAGCTTTCTTT	CAWSTGSYTEAFF
14	TRBV10-3	TRBJ2-7	-	-	TGTGCCATCAGTGAGGGACAGCCGGGTGACGAGCAGTACTTC	CAISEGQPGDEQYF
15	TRBV28	TRBJ2-2	-	many	TGTGCCAGCGATTCCGGGCCGAGCAACACCGGGGAGCTGTTTTTT	CASDSGPSNTGELFF
15	TRBV6-5	TRBJ2-5	-	many	TGTGCCAGCAGTTACTCTACAGGGTCCCAAGAGACCCAGTACTTC	CASSYSTGSQETQYF
16	TRBV9	TRBJ2-7	TRBD2	-	TGTGCCAGCAGCCCCGAAGCGACTAGCGGTTCCTACGAGCAGTACTTC	CASSPEATSGSYEQYF
13	TRBV19	TRBJ2-5	-	-	TGTGCCAGCCAGGAGGGTCCCCAAGAGACCCAGTACTTC	CASQEGPQETQYF
16	TRBV12-3/TRBV12-4	TRBJ2-7	TRBD2	-	TGTGCCAGCAGTGGCCTTACTAGCGGGAGGCCCGCTGAGCAGTACTTC	CASSGLTSGRPAEQYF
15	TRBV15	TRBJ1-1	-	-	TGTGCCACCAGCAGAGATTGGAGGGCCTCTAGCGTAGCTTTCTTT	CATSRDWRASSVAFF
13	TRBV12-3/TRBV12-4	TRBJ2-7	-	-	TGTGCCAGCAGGGGGAGAGGGGGCTACGAGCAGTACTTC	CASRGRGGYEQYF
15	TRBV7-9	TRBJ1-6	-	many	TGTGCCAGCAGCCTCCCTTTCCCCTATAATTCACCCCTCCACTTT	CASSLPFPYNSPLHF
14	TRBV12-3/TRBV12-4	TRBJ2-7	-	many	TGTGCCAGCGGAGGCTCTAGAGGGGACTACGAGCAGTACTTC	CASGGSRGDYEQYF
17	TRBV11-2	TRBJ2-7	-	few	TGTGCCAGCAGTTACAACGGAGGGAGGGGGCAGTCCTACGAGCAGTACTTC	CASSYNGGRGQSYEQYF
11	TRBV12-3/TRBV12-4	TRBJ1-1	-	many	TGTGCCAGCAGTTTTGCGGGGTGGGCTTTCTTT	CASSFAGWAFF
15	TRBV11-3	TRBJ1-2	TRBD1	-	TGTGCCAGCAGCTTCCGGGACAGGGGGCAAGGGGGCTACACCTTC	CASSFRDRGQGGYTF
14	TRBV19	TRBJ2-7	-	once	TGTGCCAGTAGTTACCGGGACACCCACTACGAGCAGTACTTC	CASSYRDTHYEQYF
16	TRBV28	TRBJ2-2	TRBD1	many	TGTGCCAGCACCCGACGCGACAGGGGGCGCTCCGGGGAGCTGTTTTTT	CASTRRDRGRSGELFF
20	TRBV6-2/TRBV6-3	TRBJ2-7	-	-	TGTGCCAGCAGTTACTCCGGTATCGGTAGCGTCCCCTTTTGGACCTACGAGCAGTACTTC	CASSYSGIGSVPFWTYEQYF
12	TRBV28	TRBJ1-1	-	many	TGTGCCAGCATCCAAAGGGACACTGAAGCTTTCTTT	CASIQRDTEAFF
12	TRBV24-1	TRBJ1-5	-	many	TGTGCCACCAGTGACAGGGGTGCGCCCCAGCATTTT	CATSDRGAPQHF
15	TRBV12-3/TRBV12-4	TRBJ1-5	-	-	TGTGCCAGCAGTTTTGCAGTGGGGTACGGGCAGCCCCAGCATTTT	CASSFAVGYGQPQHF
13	TRBV6-2/TRBV6-3	TRBJ2-7	-	few	TGTGCCAGCAGTTACTCTGGGCCTTACGAGCAGTACTTC	CASSYSGPYEQYF
15	TRBV7-2	TRBJ1-1	-	many	TGTGCCAGCAGCTTAGCCCTACGAGTGAACACTGAAGCTTTCTTT	CASSLALRVNTEAFF
12	TRBV20-1	TRBJ2-7	-	-	TGCAGTGCTGGGGGACTTGGGAGGGAGCAGTACTTC	CSAGGLGREQYF
12	TRBV2	TRBJ2-5	-	-	TGTGCCAGCAGCTTTTATGAGGAGACCCAGTACTTC	CASSFYEETQYF
16	TRBV28	TRBJ1-1	-	many	TGTGCCAGTTCCCAAAGAGGGCAGGGGAAGAAGACTGAAGCTTTCTTT	CASSQRGQGKKTEAFF
18	TRBV2	TRBJ2-2	TRBD2	many	TGTGCCATCAGGGGGACTAGCGGGAGGGGATCCCTCACCGGGGAGCTGTTTTTT	CAIRGTSGRGSLTGELFF
18	TRBV11-2	TRBJ2-1	-	-	TGTGCCAGCAGCCCCCCCCCAACGGGGCCAAGCTCCTACAATGAGCAGTTCTTC	CASSPPPTGPSSYNEQFF